Below are 22 T cell receptor beta chains sequenced from a single sample in a study of early T cells in non-severe SARS-CoV-2 infection (dated by TCRdb to the early 2020s). Library preparation used 5' RACE. The sequencing machine was a NextSeq 500. The public reads were quality trimmed at Q25 with fastp and then assembled into clones with MiXCR by TCRdb, keeping productive beta chains. Records with the same CDR3 protein are collapsed into one entry carrying the most frequent genes and DNA. A total of 60,000 or so distinct CDR3 sequences appear in this sample, approximately 9.7% of them only once. Of the sample, roughly 20% is held by the ten largest clones. The sample taken for sequencing was whole blood. These TCRs come from an adult who was a healthcare worker with PCR-confirmed SARS-CoV-2 infection or an uninfected control (not recorded which).

At least ten counts were recorded for this clonotype. The chain's CDR3 is CASSIGGSRAYEQYF. In DNA, the CDR3 is TGTGCCAGTAGTATAGGTGGCAGTCGAGCCTACGAGCAGTACTTC. The J gene is TRBJ2-7, the V gene TRBV19; D unresolved. The CDR3 is made up of 15 amino acids. Germline loops: CDR1 LNHDA, CDR2 SQIVND (reference sequence). Between the trimmed V and J ends, which lost 1 base and 2 bases, there was a span of 12 bases.

This clonotype was observed many times. The V call is TRBV4-1, the J call TRBJ2-2; 8 bases are a match to TRBD2. The V segment lost 1 base and the J segment 0 bases; nucleotides outside the gene matches: 7. Per germline, CDR1 MGHRA and CDR2 YSYEKL. The CDR3 totals 18 residues. The DNA for the CDR3 is TGCGCCAGCAGCCAAGTAGCTAGCGGGTATTCGAACACCGGGGAGCTGTTTTTT. Translating it yields CASSQVASGYSNTGELFF.

Many counts were recorded for this clonotype. The chain recombines TRBV7-8 with TRBJ2-5, with D maybe TRBD2 (5 bases). Germline CDR1 is SGHVS and CDR2 is FQNEAQ. There are 15 residues in the CDR3. The germline V and J ends were trimmed by 4 bases and 8 bases, with 20 bases remaining between them. CDR3 nucleotide sequence: TGTGCCAGCAGCTGGCGTCGGCTAGCAGTCGATACCCAGTACTTC. Translated, it gives CASSWRRLAVDTQYF.

This clonotype occurred many times. The CDR3 DNA follows: TGTGCCAGCTCACCACCGCAGGGAGAACGGACCCAGTACTTC. The encoded protein is CASSPPQGERTQYF. The rearrangement uses TRBV18 and TRBJ2-5; D possibly uses TRBD1 or TRBD2 (5 bases each). The V end was cut by 0 bases, the J end by 7 bases, with 12 bases between. The CDR3 is made up of 14 amino acids. Germline values: CDR1 KGHSH, CDR2 LQKENI.

This clonotype showed up many times. The chain combines TRBV3-1 with TRBJ2-7, with TRBD1 matching over 7 bases. The V gene end was trimmed by 7 bases and the J gene end by 9 bases; junction bases not matched to a gene: 12. Germline CDR1 LGHDT, CDR2 YNNKEL (reference sequence). CDR3 length: 13 amino acids. The CDR3 sequence is CASTLGSGGAQYF. In nucleotides, the CDR3 is TGTGCCAGCACCCTAGGATCAGGGGGAGCGCAGTACTTC.

This clonotype was detected a few times. This chain joins TRBV28 and TRBJ2-7; D might be TRBD1 (6 bases). Trimming pared 7 bases from V and 2 bases from J, leaving 15 bases between. The CDR3 totals 14 residues. The germline gives CDR1 MDHEN, CDR2 SYDVKM. CDR3 bases: TGTGCCAGCAAAACCCCAGGGGCAACCTACGAGCAGTACTTC. The encoded protein is CASKTPGATYEQYF.

This clonotype was seen a handful of times. The chain carries TRBV12-3 or TRBV12-4 and TRBJ1-4; 10 bases line up with TRBD1. With V trimmed by 2 bases and J by 5 bases, 5 bases remained unmatched. CDR3 length equals 16 residues. The CDR3 region is CASSLRQGATNEKLFF. The CDR3 DNA reads as TGTGCCAGCAGTTTAAGACAGGGGGCTACGAATGAAAAACTGTTTTTT.

This chain links TRBV7-9 with TRBJ2-7; D might be TRBD2 (6 bases). The length of the CDR3 is 13 residues. V was shortened by 5 bases and J by 5 bases, with 13 bases between the two germline ends. Germline V gives CDR1 SEHNR, CDR2 FQNEAQ (reference sequence). CDR3: CASSPGLKNEQYF. CDR3 sequence (DNA): TGTGCCAGCAGCCCGGGACTGAAAAACGAGCAGTACTTC.

In its sample, this clonotype was seen many times. This chain links TRBV20-1 with TRBJ1-5, with 8 bases identical to TRBD1. CDR1 and CDR2 from the germline V gene are DFQATT and SNEGSKA (reference sequence). The junction had 7 bases not matched to a gene; V was cut back by 4 bases and J by 2 bases. The CDR3 loop spans 15 amino acids. For the CDR3, the DNA is TGCAGTGCTACGGGACAGGCCTTTGGCAATCAGCCCCAGCATTTT. Protein product: CSATGQAFGNQPQHF.

The V call is TRBV5-1, the J call TRBJ1-2; D might be TRBD1 (6 bases). The ends were cut back, 4 bases at V and 4 bases at J, with 14 bases in the middle. The CDR3 has 14 residues. Germline loops: CDR1 SGHRS, CDR2 YFSETQ. The CDR3 DNA is TGCGCCAGCAGCCCGGACAGTCAAATCTATGGCTACACCTTC. This encodes CASSPDSQIYGYTF.

The V gene is TRBV7-3, the J gene TRBJ2-1; TRBD2 matches 10 bases. The trim removed 5 bases at V and 2 bases at J, leaving 3 bases unmatched. Germline CDR1 reads SGHTA; CDR2 reads FQGTGA. This CDR3 is 15 amino acids long. CDR3 bases: TGTGCCAGCAGCCGGAGCGGGGGGGCCTACAATGAGCAGTTCTTC. This encodes CASSRSGGAYNEQFF.

This clonotype was seen a few times. The chain couples TRBV20-1 to TRBJ2-3; D may be TRBD2 (5 bases). The CDR3 has 15 residues. Germline assignment: CDR1 DFQATT and CDR2 SNEGSKA (reference sequence). Trimming shortened V by 1 base and J by 3 bases, and 14 bases separated the two germline ends. CDR3 sequence (DNA): TGCAGTGCTAGAGGTAGCGCAAGTGGAACAGATACGCAGTATTTT. It encodes CSARGSASGTDTQYF.

The sample holds many counts of this clonotype. V is TRBV30 and J is TRBJ2-7, with D uncertain. The germline V gene has CDR1 GTSNPN and CDR2 SVGIG (reference sequence). V lost 5 bases and J lost 9, with 17 bases in between. The CDR3 consists of 12 residues. This chain's CDR3 is CAWGVLGAAQYF. The CDR3, as DNA: TGTGCCTGGGGGGTTTTGGGTGCGGCGCAGTACTTC.

This clonotype was seen ten or more times. The chain carries TRBV27 and TRBJ1-2; the D gene is possibly TRBD1 (5 bases). The CDR3 loop spans 15 amino acids. V was shortened by 8 bases and J by 7 bases, with 23 bases between the two germline ends. Germline assignment: CDR1 MNHEY and CDR2 SMNVEV (reference sequence). CDR3 sequence: CASSRIPQGRVGYTF. In nucleotides, the CDR3 is TGTGCCAGCTCTAGAATCCCGCAGGGAAGGGTTGGCTACACCTTC.

This clonotype was counted many times. The rearrangement links TRBV3-1 to TRBJ1-5; a weak D match, TRBD1 (6 bases). The V gene's germline CDR1 is LGHDT and CDR2 YNNKEL (reference sequence). The ends were cut back, 4 bases at V and 4 bases at J, with 11 bases in the middle. CDR3 length: 14 amino acids. DNA of the CDR3: TGTGCCAGCAGCCGGGGGCAGAGGAATCAGCCCCAGCATTTT. Amino acids: CASSRGQRNQPQHF.

This clonotype was picked up many times. The CDR3 reads CASSQTGGPSGNTIYF. Here the CDR3 DNA reads TGTGCCAGCAGTCAGACAGGGGGACCCTCTGGAAACACCATATATTTT. This chain links TRBV12-3 or TRBV12-4 with TRBJ1-3; 9 bases line up with TRBD1. The CDR3 runs to 16 residues. V lost 5 bases and J lost 0; bases outside the gene matches: 5.

In its sample, this clonotype was seen many times. J is TRBJ2-2 and V is TRBV18, with TRBD2 matching 8 bases. CDR1 is KGHSH, CDR2 LQKENI, per germline. CDR3 length equals 16 residues. J was trimmed by 1 base and V by 6 bases; bases with no gene match: 7. This chain's CDR3 is CASSASGGVNTGELFF. The CDR3 nucleotides are TGTGCCAGCTCGGCCAGCGGGGGCGTGAACACCGGGGAGCTGTTTTTT.

V is TRBV27 and J is TRBJ1-2, with TRBD1 matching over 8 bases. From germline, CDR1 is MNHEY and CDR2 SMNVEV (reference sequence). This CDR3 comprises 16 residues. The ends lost 4 bases at V and 2 bases at J; junction bases unmatched: 9. The CDR3 here is CASSSSLTGVNYGYTF. In nucleotides, the CDR3 is TGTGCCAGCAGTTCCTCCTTGACAGGGGTCAACTATGGCTACACCTTC.

This clonotype was counted ten times or more. V gene TRBV5-1 combines with J gene TRBJ2-1; D is perhaps TRBD1 (6 bases). The V gene lost 3 bases and the J gene lost 2 bases, with 18 bases spanning the gap. Per germline, CDR1 SGHRS and CDR2 YFSETQ. The CDR3 is made up of 17 amino acids. CDR3 loop: CASSSRTSGVPYNEQFF. The CDR3 DNA reads as TGCGCCAGCAGCTCGCGGACCTCAGGGGTCCCCTACAATGAGCAGTTCTTC.

A few counts support this clonotype. This rearrangement joins TRBV12-3 or TRBV12-4 to TRBJ2-4; D remains ambiguous. V was clipped by 6 bases and J by 7 bases, with 16 bases between them. The CDR3 contains 14 residues. The CDR3 spells CASSRPGLDNIQYF. The CDR3 bases are TGTGCCAGCAGCCGGCCGGGCCTAGATAACATTCAGTACTTC.

This clonotype was observed a few times. V usage is TRBV6-2 or TRBV6-3 and J usage is TRBJ1-1, with a weak D call TRBD1 (6 bases). V shed 6 bases and J shed 0 bases, with 20 bases lying between them. CDR3 size: 17 residues. Germline V gene sequence: CDR1 MNHEY, CDR2 SVGEGT. CDR3 coding DNA: TGTGCCAGCAGCACACCAGGACAGAGAAACATGAACACTGAAGCTTTCTTT. It translates to CASSTPGQRNMNTEAFF.

Note on this clonotype: Given a much more abundant clone one base away, this may be a read error. The chain couples TRBV6-6 to TRBJ1-3, with no clear D. The CDR3 totals 15 residues. Germline-derived CDR1 and CDR2 are MNHNY and SVGAGI (reference sequence). V lost 4 bases to trimming and J lost 2 bases, with 12 bases between them. The CDR3 protein is CASSLSTSTGNTIYF. The CDR3 coding sequence is TGTGCCAGCAGTTTATCAACGAGCACTGGAAACACCATATATTTT.